One and the same sample provided the 27 T cell receptor beta chains below, sequenced in a study of CDR3 diversity in severe acne (dated by TCRdb to between 2018 and 2021). To prepare the library, PCR was applied. The instrument given in TCRdb is Illumina HiSeq 2000. TCRdb trimmed public reads at Q25 via fastp, called clones via MiXCR and kept in-frame beta chains. Each entry merges the rows of one CDR3 protein and shows their most common DNA and genes. Within this sample are 97,000 or so distinct CDR3 sequences, with roughly 51% of them counted one time only. Roughly an eighth of the sample is in the top ten clones. The sequenced material came from blood. The origin of the receptors is a male donor with acne.

Only a few counts were recorded for this clonotype. The gene calls are TRBV27 and TRBJ1-1; D ambiguous. Trimming took off 3 bases at V and 0 bases at J, with 5 bases between the two ends. Germline-derived CDR1 and CDR2 are MNHEY and SMNVEV (reference sequence). This CDR3 spans 13 amino acids. The CDR3 is CASSFGMNTEAFF. CDR3 in DNA: TGTGCCAGCAGTTTCGGGATGAACACTGAAGCTTTCTTT.

Comment on this clonotype: Likely a read error: the CDR3 ends without its conserved phenylalanine or tryptophan. This rearrangement joins TRBV10-3 to TRBJ2-5; D uncertain. The CDR3 loop spans 14 amino acids. CDR1 and CDR2 from the germline V gene are ENHRY and SYGVKD. CDR3 in amino acids: CTISEPTLEETQYL. The DNA for the CDR3 is TGTACCATCAGTGAGCCTACTTTGGAAGAGACCCAGTACCTC.

V gene TRBV20-1 combines with J gene TRBJ2-7, with D perhaps matching TRBD1 (5 bases). The CDR3 length is 12 residues. V lost 7 bases, J lost 2 bases, and 12 bases lay in between. Per germline, CDR1 DFQATT and CDR2 SNEGSKA (reference sequence). This CDR3 reads CSVPTVPYEQYF. The DNA of the CDR3 is TGCAGTGTCCCGACAGTCCCCTACGAGCAGTACTTC.

The chain employs TRBV10-3 and TRBJ2-3, with TRBD2 as a possible D gene (6 bases). The CDR3 is 16 amino acids. The germline V and J ends were trimmed by 0 bases and 2 bases, with 12 bases remaining between them. The V gene's germline CDR1 is ENHRY and CDR2 SYGVKD. Written as DNA, the CDR3 is TGTGCCATCAGTGAGTCAAGCGGGCCACCCACAGATACGCAGTATTTT. Its protein product is CAISESSGPPTDTQYF.

In this sample, this clonotype turned up many times. The V and J genes are TRBV12-3 or TRBV12-4 and TRBJ2-6; no clear D gene. Trimming removed 6 bases from V and 0 bases from J, with 9 bases in between. The CDR3 spans 15 residues. CDR3 DNA sequence: TGTGCCAGCAGCCGTAGGAACTCTGGGGCCAACGTCCTGACTTTC. It specifies CASSRRNSGANVLTF.

This clonotype has ten or more counts. This chain connects TRBV6-4 to TRBJ2-2, with 11 positions matching TRBD1. With V trimmed by 6 bases and J by 4 bases, 4 bases remained unmatched. The CDR3 length is 15 residues. The germline V gene encodes CDR1 MRHNA and CDR2 SNTAGT. The CDR3 DNA is TGTGCCAGCAGCCCCGGGACAGGGGGCACCGGGGAGCTGTTTTTT. It is translated as CASSPGTGGTGELFF.

The rearrangement uses TRBV12-3 or TRBV12-4 and TRBJ2-5, with D hard to call. The CDR3 loop spans 13 amino acids. Trimming stripped 3 bases from V and 5 bases from J, with 10 bases between. CDR3 protein: CASSLQPVETQYF. Here the CDR3 DNA reads TGTGCCAGCAGTTTGCAGCCTGTCGAGACCCAGTACTTC.

The genes are TRBV12-3 or TRBV12-4 and TRBJ2-7; 9 positions match TRBD1. With V trimmed by 0 bases and J by 7 bases, 10 bases remained unmatched. The CDR3 is 16 amino acids. The CDR3 loop reads CASSLAPGTGLGEQYF. The DNA of the CDR3 is TGTGCCAGCAGTTTAGCGCCCGGGACAGGGCTCGGGGAGCAGTACTTC.

This clonotype was observed a single time. This chain joins TRBV15 and TRBJ1-6; D is possibly TRBD1 (6 bases). Germline loops: CDR1 LNHNV, CDR2 YYDKDF (reference sequence). This CDR3 contains 17 residues. The germline V and J ends were trimmed by 0 bases and 10 bases, with 19 bases remaining between them. The CDR3 DNA reads TGTGCCACCAGCAGAGATCGTGCAGGGGAGGTCCGATCACCCCTCCACTTT. Translated: CATSRDRAGEVRSPLHF.

Comment on this clonotype: This clone may be a read error of a much larger clone one base away. The chain has TRBV5-1 and TRBJ1-1; D is ambiguous. The CDR3 extends over 14 amino acids. Germline V lookup: CDR1 SGHRS, CDR2 YFSETQ. The CDR3 sequence is CAGSATTMNTEAFF. The DNA for the CDR3 is TGCGCCGGCAGCGCAACCACGATGAACACTGAAGCTTTCTTT.

This chain joins TRBV29-1 and TRBJ1-2; D remains unclear. The germline gives CDR1 SQVTM, CDR2 ANQGSEA. This CDR3 has 11 residues. The CDR3 spells CGLTHSMGYTF. CDR3 sequence (DNA): TGCGGCTTGACCCACTCTATGGGCTACACCTTC. The full variable domain, completed using reference TRBV29-1 and TRBJ1-2, is SAVISQKPSRDICQRGTSLTIQCQVDSQVTMMFWYRQQPGQSLTLIATANQGSEATYESGFVIDKFPISRPNLTFSTLTVSNMSPEDSSIYLCGLTHSMGYTFGSGTRLTVV.

The genes are TRBV6-1 and TRBJ2-5; D is perhaps TRBD1 (6 bases). Trimming took off 0 bases at V and 5 bases at J, with 16 bases between the two ends. This CDR3 is 16 amino acids long. The V gene's germline CDR1 is MNHNS and CDR2 SASEGT. The CDR3 coding sequence is TGTGCCAGCAGTGAAGCGTTATACAGGGTCGAGGAGACCCAGTACTTC. It codes for CASSEALYRVEETQYF.

This clonotype was recorded many times. The rearrangement links TRBV5-1 to TRBJ2-5; 12 bases agree with TRBD2. CDR1 and CDR2 (germline): SGHRS, YFSETQ. The ends lost 4 bases at V and 5 bases at J; junction bases unmatched: 3. The CDR3 sequence is 14 residues long. CDR3 nucleotide sequence: TGCGCCAGCAGCGGACTAGCGGGAAGGGAGACCCAGTACTTC. This gives the protein CASSGLAGRETQYF.

This clonotype was detected once. The chain has TRBV19 and TRBJ1-5; 12 nucleotides agree with TRBD1. The CDR3 runs 19 residues. The germline V gene encodes CDR1 LNHDA and CDR2 SQIVND (reference sequence). Losses at the gene ends were 5 bases for V and 1 base for J; bases not matched to a gene: 12. CDR3 region: CASSAPGTGGYGSNQPQHF. Here the CDR3 DNA reads TGTGCCAGTAGTGCCCCCGGGACAGGGGGCTACGGGAGCAATCAGCCCCAGCATTTT.

J is TRBJ1-1 and V is TRBV11-1; D not certain. Germline V gene lookup returns CDR1 SGHAT and CDR2 FQDESV (reference sequence). This CDR3 spans 13 amino acids. V was shortened by 5 bases and J by 10 bases, with 17 bases between the two germline ends. The CDR3 nucleotides read TGTGCCAGCAGCCTAGGCGTGGTGGATGGAGCTTTCTTT. It codes for CASSLGVVDGAFF.

CDR3 loop: CASSLGQGALKTQYF. CDR3 bases: TGTGCCAGCAGCTTGGGACAGGGGGCTTTAAAGACCCAGTACTTC. The chain uses TRBV7-9 and TRBJ2-5; 12 bases match TRBD1. This CDR3 is 15 amino acids long. Germline loops: CDR1 SEHNR, CDR2 FQNEAQ (reference sequence). After removal of 3 bases from V and 6 bases from J, the junction contained 5 bases not matched to a gene.

The chain carries TRBV6-1 and TRBJ1-2, with D perhaps TRBD1 (5 bases). Germline lookup yields CDR1 MNHNS and CDR2 SASEGT. Trimming removed 2 bases from V and 2 bases from J, with 12 bases in between. The CDR3 runs to 15 residues. The CDR3 loop is CASSEQGSRNYGYTF. CDR3 DNA: TGTGCCAGCAGTGAACAGGGTTCTAGGAACTATGGCTACACCTTC.

CDR3 sequence: CSVDGGRGGETQYF. The CDR3 region has the DNA TGCAGCGTAGATGGGGGCCGGGGTGGGGAGACCCAGTACTTC. The chain has TRBV29-1 and TRBJ2-5; TRBD1 is a possible D gene (6 bases). CDR1 is SQVTM, CDR2 ANQGSEA, per germline. The CDR3 has 14 amino acids. V gave up 6 bases and J gave up 5 bases, with 19 bases separating them.

There are many counts of this clonotype. The genes are TRBV19 and TRBJ1-5; D is unresolved. The CDR3 is made up of 15 amino acids. Germline CDR1 and CDR2: LNHDA and SQIVND (reference sequence). The germline V and J ends were trimmed by 3 bases and 0 bases, with 9 bases remaining between them. CDR3 sequence (DNA): TGTGCCAGTAGTATTAGAAGAGATAGCAATCAGCCCCAGCATTTT. As protein: CASSIRRDSNQPQHF.

This clonotype was detected ten times or more. The chain uses TRBV12-3 or TRBV12-4 and TRBJ2-3, with D tentatively TRBD1 (6 bases). The CDR3 length is 14 residues. The V gene lost 3 bases and the J gene lost 4 bases, with 11 bases spanning the gap. The CDR3 DNA reads TGTGCCAGCAGTTTTGGGGGCGCAGCAGATACGCAGTATTTT. It is translated as CASSFGGAADTQYF.

This clonotype occurred once. The J gene is TRBJ1-5, the V gene TRBV20-1; D might be TRBD1 (5 bases). Germline V gene sequence: CDR1 DFQATT, CDR2 SNEGSKA (reference sequence). V was clipped by 4 bases and J by 2 bases, with 12 bases between them. The CDR3 spans 14 residues. The CDR3 DNA reads TGCAGTGCTATCGGGGGTCTAGGCAATCAGCCCCAGCATTTT. This encodes CSAIGGLGNQPQHF.

V usage is TRBV24-1 and J usage is TRBJ1-2; unclear D gene. Germline V gene sequence: CDR1 KGHDR, CDR2 SFDVKD. The CDR3 covers 13 residues. Trimming removed 5 bases at V and 2 bases at J, with 8 bases between. The CDR3 here is CATSGHDNYGYTF. The DNA of the CDR3 is TGTGCCACCAGTGGTCACGACAACTATGGCTACACCTTC.

This clonotype was counted at least ten times. This chain joins TRBV7-2 and TRBJ1-2; D unresolved. CDR3 length equals 12 residues. The germline V and J ends were trimmed by 5 bases and 5 bases, with 9 bases remaining between them. Germline V gene lookup returns CDR1 SGHTA and CDR2 FQGNSA. The chain's CDR3 is CASSPVGYGYTF. CDR3 DNA sequence: TGTGCCAGCAGCCCCGTCGGGTATGGCTACACCTTC.

About this clonotype itself: The missing conserved phenylalanine or tryptophan at the end of this CDR3 makes a read error likely. The gene calls are TRBV7-9 and TRBJ2-7; TRBD1 matches at 9 bases. V trimming: 6 bases; J trimming: 3 bases; junction bases outside the gene matches: 3. CDR3 length: 13 residues. Germline CDR1 is SEHNR and CDR2 is FQNEAQ (reference sequence). The CDR3 coding sequence is TGTGCCAGCAGACAGACAGGGGGCTACGAGCAGTACTCC. The encoded protein is CASRQTGGYEQYS.

The CDR3 DNA reads as TGTGCCAGCAGCTTGGCAGGGGATCCTACCTACGAGCAGTACTTC. It encodes CASSLAGDPTYEQYF. The V gene is TRBV7-3, the J gene TRBJ2-7; the D gene is possibly TRBD1 (6 bases). Germline CDR1 and CDR2: SGHTA and FQGTGA. V lost 3 bases and J 2 bases, leaving 14 bases between the germline ends. This CDR3 is 15 amino acids long.

J is TRBJ2-7 and V is TRBV19; D is ambiguous. This CDR3 has 8 amino acids. Germline V gene sequence: CDR1 LNHDA, CDR2 SQIVND (reference sequence). The CDR3 is CAVYEQYF. The CDR3 DNA reads as TGTGCTGTCTACGAGCAGTACTTC.

This clonotype was seen at least ten times. The chain carries TRBV28 and TRBJ2-7; 10 bases fit TRBD1. J lost 6 bases, V lost 4 bases, and 9 bases had no gene match. This CDR3 spans 15 amino acids. The germline CDR1 and CDR2 sequences are MDHEN and SYDVKM. CDR3 sequence (DNA): TGTGCCAGCAGTTCCACGGGACAGGGGAGCGGCGAGCAGTACTTC. Amino acids: CASSSTGQGSGEQYF.